Listed here are 26 T cell receptor beta chains from one sample, sequenced in a study of T cell repertoires in cytomegalovirus infection. MiXCR, applied by TCRdb to the reads, yields one record per CDR3 protein. Found here are roughly 760,000 distinct CDR3 sequences, 35% of them singletons; the top ten hold 2.5% to 3.5%. Sequenced: PBMCs. These receptors were collected from a human donor in good health (CMV status not recorded). Some clones in this sample may be carry-over from other donors' samples.

This chain joins TRBV6-1 and TRBJ1-1; D unresolved. CDR1 and CDR2 (germline): MNHNS, SASEGT. This CDR3 has 15 residues. V lost 5 bases to trimming and J lost 0 bases, with 13 bases between them. The CDR3 loop is CASSPPPPLNTEAFF. In DNA, the CDR3 is TGTGCCAGCAGTCCTCCCCCTCCATTGAACACTGAAGCTTTCTTT.

The chain links TRBV19 to TRBJ1-5; D unresolved. Trimming took off 5 bases at V and 5 bases at J, with 16 bases between the two ends. The CDR3 has 15 residues. Germline CDR1 and CDR2: LNHDA and SQIVND (reference sequence). In nucleotides, the CDR3 is TGTGCCAGTAGTTTATTTTTGGCTGGAGATCAGCCCCAGCATTTT. This encodes CASSLFLAGDQPQHF.

The V call is TRBV28, the J call TRBJ2-2, with 7 nucleotides matching TRBD1. Germline V gene sequence: CDR1 MDHEN, CDR2 SYDVKM. The J segment lost 6 bases and the V segment lost 7 bases, leaving 8 bases of the junction unmatched. There are 14 residues in the CDR3. The CDR3 DNA is TGTGCCAGCAATCTTCTGCAGGGGGCCGGGGAGCTGTTTTTT. As protein: CASNLLQGAGELFF.

Worth noting for this clonotype: This is likely a read error, given that the CDR3 carries no conserved phenylalanine or tryptophan at its end. The CDR3 is CSARGQGFSGSQPQHY. The CDR3 coding sequence is TGCAGTGCTAGAGGCCAGGGGTTCAGTGGTTCTCAGCCCCAGCATTAT. The chain uses TRBV20-1 and TRBJ1-5; D may be TRBD1 (6 bases). Trimming pared 1 base from V and 6 bases from J, leaving 19 bases between. CDR3 length: 16 amino acids. CDR1 and CDR2 (germline): DFQATT, SNEGSKA (reference sequence).

This clonotype was seen repeatedly, ten times or more. V usage is TRBV7-6 and J usage is TRBJ1-2, with D possibly matching TRBD1 (6 bases). CDR1 is SGHVS, CDR2 FNYEAQ, per germline. With 5 bases removed from V and 6 bases from J, the gap between germline ends came to 16 bases. The CDR3 runs to 14 residues. The DNA of the CDR3 is TGTGCCAGCAGCCCCAGGGGAGGGGTGAATGGCTACACCTTC. It is translated as CASSPRGGVNGYTF.

A few counts support this clonotype. This rearrangement joins TRBV28 to TRBJ2-7, with 14 nucleotides matching TRBD2. Germline V CDR1 and CDR2: MDHEN, SYDVKM. Losses at the gene ends were 7 bases for V and 0 bases for J; bases not matched to a gene: 5. There are 16 residues in the CDR3. CDR3: CASTRLAGGSSYEQYF. In DNA form, the CDR3 reads TGTGCCAGCACCAGACTAGCGGGAGGGAGCTCCTACGAGCAGTACTTC.

The J gene is TRBJ2-5, the V gene TRBV2, with D possibly being TRBD1 or TRBD2 (5 bases each). The germline CDR1 and CDR2 sequences are SNHLY and FYNNEI. Trimming removed 6 bases from V and 5 bases from J, with 13 bases in between. This CDR3 contains 13 residues. The CDR3 nucleotides are TGTGCCAGCAGGCCCGGGACGGGTGAGACCCAGTACTTC. Residues: CASRPGTGETQYF.

V gene TRBV7-9 combines with J gene TRBJ2-2; D ambiguous. This CDR3 comprises 14 residues. Germline assignment: CDR1 SEHNR and CDR2 FQNEAQ (reference sequence). Trimming shortened V by 1 base and J by 4 bases, and 7 bases separated the two germline ends. The CDR3 sequence is CASSLVFLTGELFF. The CDR3, as DNA: TGTGCCAGCAGCTTAGTGTTCCTCACCGGGGAGCTGTTTTTT.

This clonotype was counted many times. The chain carries TRBV28 and TRBJ2-3, with 9 bases lining up with TRBD1. Trimming cost V 3 bases and J 3 bases; bases outside gene matches: 4. The CDR3 has 15 amino acids. Germline values: CDR1 MDHEN, CDR2 SYDVKM. CDR3 DNA sequence: TGTGCCAGCAGTTTCCGGGACAGGGAGACAGATACGCAGTATTTT. Translating gives CASSFRDRETDTQYF.

Of note for this clonotype: A much larger clone differs from this one at a single base, so this may be a read error. V usage is TRBV7-2 and J usage is TRBJ2-2; D is unclear. The CDR3 runs 13 residues. Germline CDR1 and CDR2: SGHTA and FQGNSA. CDR3 loop: CASSSIPTVELFF. CDR3 sequence (DNA): TGTGCCAGCAGCTCGATCCCCACCGTGGAGCTGTTTTTT.

This clonotype was seen at least ten times. This chain links TRBV6-6 with TRBJ2-2, with 9 bases fitting TRBD1. The CDR3 covers 15 residues. Germline CDR1 MNHNY, CDR2 SVGAGI (reference sequence). Trimming removed 5 bases from V and 4 bases from J; junction bases left unmatched: 5. The CDR3 nucleotides are TGTGCCAGCAGTCCGGGACAGGGTTTCACCGGGGAGCTGTTTTTT. Translation gives CASSPGQGFTGELFF.

This clonotype was observed at least ten times. The CDR3 nucleotides are TGTGCCAGCAGTTACCTCCGGGACAGGGCTGGGGCCAACGTCCTGACTTTC. Residues: CASSYLRDRAGANVLTF. This chain uses TRBV7-8 with TRBJ2-6; 9 bases are shared with TRBD1. V shed 6 bases, J shed 2 bases, and the junction held 8 bases outside the gene matches. Germline V gene sequence: CDR1 SGHVS, CDR2 FQNEAQ. The CDR3 is made up of 17 amino acids.

This clonotype was observed at least ten times. The CDR3 protein is CASSLGPGASGYTF. The CDR3 bases are TGTGCCAGCAGCTTAGGTCCGGGTGCCTCTGGCTACACCTTC. J is TRBJ1-2 and V is TRBV7-2; D ambiguous. Trimming took off 1 base at V and 7 bases at J, with 13 bases between the two ends. Germline V CDR1 and CDR2: SGHTA, FQGNSA. This CDR3 has 14 residues.

This clonotype was seen more than once but under ten times. The chain couples TRBV10-2 to TRBJ2-1; D is uncertain. V was clipped by 11 bases and J by 1 base, with 12 bases between them. This CDR3 has 13 residues. Germline CDR1 WSHSY, CDR2 SAAADI. DNA for the CDR3: TGCGCCTCTAAGGAAAGTTCCTACAATGAGCAGTTCTTC. Encoded protein: CASKESSYNEQFF.

This clonotype has ten or more counts. The chain couples TRBV6-1 to TRBJ2-6; D ambiguous. CDR1 MNHNS and CDR2 SASEGT come from the germline V gene. The CDR3 runs to 15 residues. V lost 2 bases to trimming and J lost 1 base, with 6 bases between them. The CDR3 DNA reads as TGTGCCAGCAGTGAAAAAAGTTCTGGGGCCAACGTCCTGACTTTC. Its translation: CASSEKSSGANVLTF.

The rearrangement links TRBV7-2 to TRBJ2-1, with 8 bases identical to TRBD2. The CDR3 sequence is 16 residues long. From germline, CDR1 is SGHTA and CDR2 FQGNSA. Trimming cost V 2 bases and J 9 bases; bases outside gene matches: 12. CDR3 coding DNA: TGTGCCAGCAGCTTATCAGCGGGAGTATCTTTCCGTGAGCAGTTCTTC. Translation gives CASSLSAGVSFREQFF.

V usage is TRBV7-2 and J usage is TRBJ1-2; TRBD1 is a possible D gene (5 bases). V lost 5 bases and J lost 5, with 9 bases in between. From germline, CDR1 is SGHTA and CDR2 FQGNSA. The CDR3 sequence is 12 residues long. The CDR3 DNA follows: TGTGCCAGCAGCGAGCAGGGATATGGCTACACCTTC. It yields the protein CASSEQGYGYTF.

This chain uses TRBV7-2 with TRBJ2-3; 11 bases are shared with TRBD2. CDR1 is SGHTA, CDR2 FQGNSA, per germline. The V and J ends lost 5 bases and 5 bases, in that order; junction bases with no gene match: 9. There are 16 residues in the CDR3. DNA of the CDR3: TGTGCCAGCAGCACTAGCGGGAGTTGGGTAGAAGATACGCAGTATTTT. This codes for CASSTSGSWVEDTQYF.

The rearrangement joins TRBV7-9 to TRBJ2-2; perhaps TRBD2 as D (5 bases). CDR1 is SEHNR, CDR2 FQNEAQ, per germline (reference sequence). The CDR3 totals 14 residues. Trimming took 8 bases from V and 4 from J, leaving 14 bases between them. This CDR3 is CASFSGVGTGELFF. CDR3 nucleotides: TGTGCCAGCTTCAGCGGAGTGGGCACCGGGGAGCTGTTTTTT.

This clonotype was counted between two and nine times. This chain joins TRBV6-1 and TRBJ1-5; tentative D call: TRBD1 (6 bases). V lost 8 bases and J 4 bases, leaving 12 bases between the germline ends. The CDR3 runs to 13 residues. The germline CDR1 and CDR2 sequences are MNHNS and SASEGT. The CDR3 here is CASGQGYNQPQHF. The CDR3 DNA reads TGTGCCAGCGGGCAGGGGTATAATCAGCCCCAGCATTTT.

The V gene is TRBV7-9, the J gene TRBJ1-2, with D maybe TRBD1 (5 bases). V was trimmed by 4 bases and J by 0 bases, leaving 15 bases between them. Germline CDR1 SEHNR, CDR2 FQNEAQ (reference sequence). The CDR3 is 16 residues long. CDR3 in DNA: TGTGCCAGCAGCTCCGGGGGGGTACAAACTAACTATGGCTACACCTTC. It specifies CASSSGGVQTNYGYTF. Together with reference TRBV7-9 and TRBJ1-2, the CDR3 gives the full variable domain: DTGVSQNPRHKITKRGQNVTFRCDPISEHNRLYWYRQTLGQGPEFLTYFQNEAQLEKSRLLSDRFSAERPKGSFSTLEIQRTEQGDSAMYLCASSSGGVQTNYGYTFGSGTRLTVV.

This clonotype was observed a handful of times. This chain connects TRBV19 to TRBJ2-7; a weak D match, TRBD2 (6 bases). The ends were cut back, 3 bases at V and 0 bases at J, with 9 bases in the middle. Germline assignment: CDR1 LNHDA and CDR2 SQIVND (reference sequence). This CDR3 has 14 residues. CDR3 amino acids: CASSIAGTSYEQYF. The CDR3 bases are TGTGCCAGTAGTATCGCGGGGACCTCCTACGAGCAGTACTTC.

The chain uses TRBV4-2 and TRBJ2-2; no clear D. CDR1 and CDR2 (germline): LGHNA, YNFKEQ. The CDR3 has 16 amino acids. V lost 2 bases, J lost 2 bases, and 12 bases lay in between. This chain's CDR3 is CASSQQVQVNTGELFF. CDR3 nucleotides: TGTGCCAGCAGCCAACAAGTCCAGGTTAACACCGGGGAGCTGTTTTTT.

This clonotype showed up many times. The chain carries TRBV7-2 and TRBJ1-2; D gene ambiguous. The germline V gene has CDR1 SGHTA and CDR2 FQGNSA. The CDR3 runs to 14 residues. Between the trimmed V and J ends, which lost 5 bases and 8 bases, there was a span of 18 bases. The CDR3 protein is CASSTEDQTGGYTF. The DNA for the CDR3 is TGTGCCAGCAGCACGGAGGACCAAACGGGGGGCTACACCTTC.

This chain connects TRBV20-1 to TRBJ2-7; D unclear. Germline assignment: CDR1 DFQATT and CDR2 SNEGSKA (reference sequence). Between the trimmed V and J ends, which lost 4 bases and 2 bases, there was a span of 9 bases. The CDR3 covers 12 residues. Written as DNA, the CDR3 is TGCAGTGCTACCTCCCGTGCCTACGAGCAGTACTTC. Protein: CSATSRAYEQYF.

The chain employs TRBV7-4 and TRBJ2-1, with D hard to call. Germline loops: CDR1 SGHVT, CDR2 SQSDAQ. Trimming removed 1 base at V and 0 bases at J, with 16 bases between. The CDR3 covers 18 residues. CDR3 in DNA: TGTGCCAGCAGCTTAGAAGTGAAGGCCCTCAACTCCTACAATGAGCAGTTCTTC. Translating it yields CASSLEVKALNSYNEQFF.